The source of this T cell receptor beta chain is a study of T cell responses to AZD1222 COVID-19 vaccine (dated by TCRdb to 2020 to 2023). In the study overall: A total of 230 to 250 trial participants underwent TCR sequencing, of whom about 200 received two doses of AZD1222 and around 26 received two doses of the MenACWY control vaccine. Trial participants were enrolled by age into 18-55, 56-69 and 70-plus year subgroups, with around 150, 28 and 57 TCR-sequenced participants respectively.

The CDR3, cysteine through phenylalanine, is 15 amino acids long. The only DNA kept is the CDR3, 45 bases in frame from the first base. CDR1 and CDR2 are read off the germline V gene (reference sequence) as SSHAT and FNYEAQ. The CDR3 regions of human TCRbeta chains were subjected to immunosequencing. As for how the authors treated the data: TCRs in the repertoires were matched against a reference library of SARS-CoV-2-specific TCRs that had been generated with the MIRA antigen-specificity platform. Breadth meant the fraction of unique TCRs that were SARS-CoV-2-associated, whereas depth meant the fraction of total T cells that were SARS-CoV-2-associated. Each spike-specific TCR was assigned to its reactive spike region and to a CD4 or CD8 class using the MIRA data. Log10-transformed breadth and depth values were compared by one-way ANOVA with Sidak's multiple comparisons tests. The clones in this table, taken by TCRdb from immuneACCESS, are in-frame only. Not every clone is retained; where verified, under half of the shortfall comes from an unresolved V gene, and the cause of the rest is unknown. The V and J calls and clone size were taken over from that table, and D and trimming were inferred from the DNA. The sample table lists some 150,000 clones, about 86% of them with a count of one. The ten biggest clones cover approximately 5% of the sample.

With respect to this clone: The target of this receptor is not known. At one boundary the junction diverges from the germline segment, which might be a read error.

The investigation overall reported the following: In the small 56-69-year group, the increase in depth fell short of significance, most likely because of low power. After two AZD1222 doses, both the breadth and the depth of spike-specific TCRs were significantly higher than at day 0 and than in MenACWY recipients. Participants were mostly white British and included more females than males, and it was suggested by the authors that clonal diversity may have been underestimated. Nearly half of unique spike-specific TCRs reportedly recognized epitopes outside regions mutated in the B.1.351 and B.1.1.7 variants. Vaccine-associated CD4 TCRs spanned the whole spike protein, with dominant responses in regions 160-218 and 743-854. Because no day 14 peak-response samples were available, repertoires were characterized only after the peak T cell response. Conclusions about previously exposed vaccinees were limited because only six or seven AZD1222 recipients were SARS-CoV-2 seropositive at baseline.

The sample's time point label is to be understood as: about 28 days (+/-7) after the second vaccine dose. Because spike-specific TCR depth and breadth did not differ between the two schedules, AZD1222 recipients who got a second dose at roughly 4 weeks were pooled with those who got a second dose at roughly 12 weeks. Vaccinee samples were obtained from the UK trials COV001 and COV002, which included a single-blind randomized controlled phase 2/3 trial of AZD1222 (ChAdOx1 nCoV-19) in healthy adults. For TCRbeta chain sequencing, PBMC samples from trial participants were taken at day 0 and at day 28 after the second dose.

The TCR sequence derives from an adult who received the AZD1222 COVID-19 vaccine. The rearrangement joined TRBV7-7 to TRBJ1-4; no D segment can be confidently identified. The starting material was peripheral blood, obtained 28 days after the second AZD1222 dose. Read as DNA, the sequence is TGTGCTAGCAGCTTAGTCGGGGTTCCAGGTGAAAAACTGTTTTTT. This yields the protein CASSLVGVPGEKLFF. The full variable domain, completed from the reference TRBV7-7 and TRBJ1-4 proteins outside the CDR3, reads GAGVSQSPRYKVTKRGQDVTLRCDPISSHATLYWYQQALGQGPEFLTYFNYEAQPDKSGLPSDRFSAERPEGSISTLTIQRTEQRDSAMYRCASSLVGVPGEKLFFGSGTQLSVL.